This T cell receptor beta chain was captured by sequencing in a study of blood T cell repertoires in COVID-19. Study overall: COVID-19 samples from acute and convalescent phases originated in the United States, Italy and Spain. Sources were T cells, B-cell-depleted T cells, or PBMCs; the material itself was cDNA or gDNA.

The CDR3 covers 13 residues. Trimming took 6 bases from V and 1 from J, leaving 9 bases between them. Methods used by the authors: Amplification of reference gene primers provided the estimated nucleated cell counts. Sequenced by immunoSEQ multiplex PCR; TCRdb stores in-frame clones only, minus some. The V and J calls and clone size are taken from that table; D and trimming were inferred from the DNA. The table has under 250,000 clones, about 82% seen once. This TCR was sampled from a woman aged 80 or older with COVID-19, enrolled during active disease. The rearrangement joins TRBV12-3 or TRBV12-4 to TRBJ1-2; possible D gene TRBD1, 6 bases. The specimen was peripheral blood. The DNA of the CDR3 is TGTGCCAGCAGGTCACAGGGTAACTATGGCTACACCTTC. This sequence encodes CASRSQGNYGYTF.